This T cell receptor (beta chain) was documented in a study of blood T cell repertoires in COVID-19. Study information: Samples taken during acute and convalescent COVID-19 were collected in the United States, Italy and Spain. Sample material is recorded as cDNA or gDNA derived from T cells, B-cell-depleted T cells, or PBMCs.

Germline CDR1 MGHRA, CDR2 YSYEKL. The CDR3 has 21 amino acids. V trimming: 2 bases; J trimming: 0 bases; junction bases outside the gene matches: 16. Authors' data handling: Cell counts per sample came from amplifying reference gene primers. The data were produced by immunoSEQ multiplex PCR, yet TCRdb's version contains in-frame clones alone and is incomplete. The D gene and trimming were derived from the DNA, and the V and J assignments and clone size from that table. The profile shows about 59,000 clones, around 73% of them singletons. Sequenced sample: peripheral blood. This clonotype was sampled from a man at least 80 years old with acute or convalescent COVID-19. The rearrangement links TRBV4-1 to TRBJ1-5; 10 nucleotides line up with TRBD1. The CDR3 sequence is CASSQLYVTGGRANSNQPQHF. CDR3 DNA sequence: TGCGCCAGCAGCCAATTATACGTGACAGGGGGCCGGGCGAATAGCAATCAGCCCCAGCATTTT.